The 32 T cell receptor beta chains in this list originate from one sample, sequenced in a study of shared clonotypes between healthy human individuals. Method: immunoSEQ multiplex PCR; TCRdb's copy keeps in-frame clones and lacks some. The sample has 2.5 million or so clones, over 85% seen once. The sequenced material came from naive CD4+ T cells sorted from blood. The subset here: CD45RA+ positively selected. The receptors originated from a man younger than 35 in good health.

V is TRBV6-1 and J is TRBJ1-5; D remains unclear. From germline, CDR1 is MNHNS and CDR2 SASEGT. The length of the CDR3 is 15 residues. The germline V and J ends were trimmed by 7 bases and 4 bases, with 17 bases remaining between them. The CDR3: CASTRALDGNQPQHF. The DNA of the CDR3 is TGTGCCAGCACGAGGGCCCTGGACGGAAATCAGCCCCAGCATTTT.

The J gene is TRBJ1-2, the V gene TRBV5-1; D is perhaps TRBD1 (5 bases). Germline assignment: CDR1 SGHRS and CDR2 YFSETQ. V was cut by 4 bases and J by 2 bases, with 18 bases left in between. The CDR3 has 16 residues. Written as DNA, the CDR3 is TGCGCCAGCAGCCCGACGGGCGGGGGAAGAAACTATGGCTACACCTTC. It is translated as CASSPTGGGRNYGYTF.

The gene calls are TRBV7-2 and TRBJ2-2; 11 bases map to TRBD1. The CDR3 is made up of 16 amino acids. Per the germline V gene, CDR1 is SGHTA and CDR2 is FQGNSA. V was clipped by 0 bases and J by 6 bases; unmatched bases: 3. The CDR3 is CASSLAPGQGAGELFF. Here the CDR3 DNA reads TGTGCCAGCAGCTTAGCGCCGGGACAGGGGGCCGGGGAGCTGTTTTTT.

The chain recombines TRBV19 with TRBJ2-2; TRBD1 aligns across 10 bases. Germline V gives CDR1 LNHDA, CDR2 SQIVND (reference sequence). V trimming: 3 bases; J trimming: 6 bases; junction bases outside the gene matches: 7. The CDR3 has 16 residues. CDR3 DNA sequence: TGTGCCAGTAGTATCCGGGACAGGGGTTATGCCGGGGAGCTGTTTTTT. This translates into CASSIRDRGYAGELFF.

The CDR3 DNA is TGTGCCAGCAGCCTCGGGGGCGTGGCGAGAACGCAGTATTTT. Protein sequence: CASSLGGVARTQYF. The chain joins TRBV14 to TRBJ2-3; D is perhaps TRBD1 or TRBD2 (6 bases each). CDR1 is SGHDN, CDR2 FVKESK, per germline. The CDR3 is 14 amino acids. The V end was cut by 4 bases, the J end by 9 bases, with 17 bases between.

The J gene is TRBJ1-6, the V gene TRBV7-9; TRBD1 matches 7 bases. The CDR3 is 17 residues long. Germline-derived CDR1 and CDR2 are SEHNR and FQNEAQ (reference sequence). Trimming cost V 1 base and J 0 bases; bases outside gene matches: 3. CDR3 nucleotide sequence: TGTGCCAGCAGCTTAGTTGGGGACAGCTCCTATAATTCACCCCTCCACTTT. Amino acids: CASSLVGDSSYNSPLHF.

The rearrangement uses TRBV2 and TRBJ2-3; D unclear. The germline V gene has CDR1 SNHLY and CDR2 FYNNEI. The CDR3 length is 12 residues. The V gene lost 0 bases and the J gene lost 8 bases, with 6 bases spanning the gap. The CDR3 here is CASSEAMTTQYF. The CDR3 region has the DNA TGTGCCAGCAGTGAAGCTATGACTACGCAGTATTTT.

The chain couples TRBV29-1 to TRBJ1-2; D not certain. Germline loops: CDR1 SQVTM, CDR2 ANQGSEA. The CDR3 is 12 residues long. Trimming took 4 bases from V and 4 from J, leaving 10 bases between them. The chain's CDR3 is CSVAENFYGYTF. The CDR3 nucleotides are TGCAGCGTTGCAGAAAATTTCTATGGCTACACCTTC.

This chain joins TRBV5-4 and TRBJ2-2; 8 nucleotides agree with TRBD2. Germline trimming cut 0 bases from V and 6 bases from J; bases unmatched to any gene: 4. This CDR3 comprises 15 residues. Germline CDR1 reads SGHNT; CDR2 reads YYREEE (reference sequence). The CDR3 DNA reads as TGTGCCAGCAGCTTGGCCCCAGCGGGAGCCGGGGAGCTGTTTTTT. Its protein is CASSLAPAGAGELFF.

V gene TRBV7-9 combines with J gene TRBJ1-6; D possibly corresponds to TRBD1 (5 bases). From germline, CDR1 is SEHNR and CDR2 FQNEAQ (reference sequence). This CDR3 has 15 residues. V was pared by 4 bases and J by 10 bases, with 17 bases between. CDR3 protein: CASSYGGPLGSPLHF. CDR3 DNA: TGTGCCAGCAGCTACGGGGGACCCTTAGGGTCACCCCTCCACTTT.

The chain links TRBV28 to TRBJ2-5, with 10 bases fitting TRBD2. Germline V gives CDR1 MDHEN, CDR2 SYDVKM. This CDR3 spans 15 amino acids. Trimming cost V 6 bases and J 1 base; bases outside gene matches: 5. CDR3 sequence: CASSLSGGPQETQYF. The CDR3 coding sequence is TGTGCCAGCAGCCTTAGCGGGGGGCCCCAAGAGACCCAGTACTTC.

V gene TRBV19 combines with J gene TRBJ1-5; possible D gene TRBD1, 5 bases. The CDR3 is made up of 17 amino acids. Germline assignment: CDR1 LNHDA and CDR2 SQIVND (reference sequence). V was clipped by 5 bases and J by 2 bases, with 19 bases between them. This chain's CDR3 is CASSASGTPAGNQPQHF. Written as DNA, the CDR3 is TGTGCCAGTAGTGCCTCCGGGACCCCCGCGGGCAATCAGCCCCAGCATTTT.

With regard to this clone: Distinct nucleotide sequences in the sample also encode this CDR3. V usage is TRBV5-1 and J usage is TRBJ2-1; D possibly corresponds to TRBD2 (6 bases). V was cut by 3 bases and J by 0 bases, with 10 bases left in between. The CDR3 covers 15 residues. Per germline, CDR1 SGHRS and CDR2 YFSETQ. This CDR3 reads CASSSGGSSYNEQFF. As DNA, the CDR3 is TGCGCCAGCAGCTCTGGAGGGAGCTCCTACAATGAGCAGTTCTTC. The full variable domain, its missing parts supplied by reference TRBV5-1 and TRBJ2-1, is KAGVTQTPRYLIKTRGQQVTLSCSPISGHRSVSWYQQTPGQGLQFLFEYFSETQRNKGNFPGRFSGRQFSNSRSEMNVSTLELGDSALYLCASSSGGSSYNEQFFGPGTRLTVL.

This chain links TRBV11-3 with TRBJ2-3, with 8 bases lining up with TRBD1. The CDR3 runs to 13 residues. Germline V gene data show CDR1 as SGHNT and CDR2 as YENEEA. After removal of 5 bases from V and 6 bases from J, the junction contained 4 bases not matched to a gene. CDR3 coding DNA: TGTGCCAGCAGCCCGCAGGGGGCTGATACGCAGTATTTT. This encodes CASSPQGADTQYF.

This sequence joins TRBV4-1 and TRBJ2-5, with D possibly TRBD2 on 5 matching bases. The V gene lost 1 base and the J gene lost 8 bases, with 5 bases spanning the gap. The CDR3 loop spans 11 amino acids. Germline CDR1 and CDR2: MGHRA and YSYEKL. The DNA for the CDR3 is TGCGCCAGCAGCCAAGGGACTACCCAGTACTTC. It encodes CASSQGTTQYF.

This chain links TRBV19 with TRBJ1-5; D remains unclear. The germline V and J ends were trimmed by 1 base and 7 bases, with 8 bases remaining between them. Germline V gene sequence: CDR1 LNHDA, CDR2 SQIVND (reference sequence). CDR3 size: 13 residues. The CDR3 is CASSIGVMQPQHF. The CDR3 DNA sequence: TGTGCCAGTAGTATAGGAGTAATGCAGCCCCAGCATTTT. Variable domain in full (rest from reference TRBV19 and TRBJ1-5): DGGITQSPKYLFRKEGQNVTLSCEQNLNHDAMYWYRQDPGQGLRLIYYSQIVNDFQKGDIAEGYSVSREKKESFPLTVTSAQKNPTAFYLCASSIGVMQPQHFGDGTRLSIL.

The V gene is TRBV5-1, the J gene TRBJ2-7; 8 nucleotides line up with TRBD1. Germline V gene sequence: CDR1 SGHRS, CDR2 YFSETQ. V lost 0 bases, J lost 2 bases, and 4 bases stayed unmatched. The CDR3 loop spans 15 amino acids. The CDR3 sequence is CASSLVPGGTYEQYF. CDR3 in DNA: TGCGCCAGCAGCTTGGTCCCAGGGGGCACCTACGAGCAGTACTTC.

This sequence joins TRBV5-1 and TRBJ2-5, with TRBD2 identical over 12 bases. This CDR3 has 16 residues. Germline-derived CDR1 and CDR2 are SGHRS and YFSETQ. The V and J ends lost 0 bases and 5 bases, in that order; junction bases with no gene match: 5. DNA for the CDR3: TGCGCCAGCAGCTTGGTGGGACTAGCGGGTCTCGAGACCCAGTACTTC. As protein: CASSLVGLAGLETQYF.

This clone was observed a handful of times. At the DNA level, this CDR3 is encoded by other sequences in the same sample as well. The chain is built from TRBV30 and TRBJ1-4; unclear D gene. Germline assignment: CDR1 GTSNPN and CDR2 SVGIG (reference sequence). The length of the CDR3 is 13 residues. V gave up 5 bases and J gave up 8 bases, with 15 bases separating them. CDR3 sequence: CAWSEGLGEKLFF. For the CDR3, the DNA is TGTGCCTGGTCAGAAGGGCTTGGAGAAAAACTGTTTTTT.

The chain couples TRBV19 to TRBJ2-3, with TRBD2 identical over 9 bases. The V gene end was trimmed by 6 bases and the J gene end by 2 bases; junction bases not matched to a gene: 3. The CDR3 has 14 amino acids. Germline-derived CDR1 and CDR2 are LNHDA and SQIVND (reference sequence). The DNA for the CDR3 is TGTGCCAGTAGGACTAGCGGATACACAGATACGCAGTATTTT. The encoded protein is CASRTSGYTDTQYF.

The chain has TRBV7-2 and TRBJ1-6; tentative D call: TRBD1 (5 bases). CDR1 is SGHTA, CDR2 FQGNSA, per germline. This CDR3 has 15 amino acids. Trimming shortened V by 3 bases and J by 3 bases, and 9 bases separated the two germline ends. CDR3 DNA: TGTGCCAGCAGCTTTAGGCAGGGCTATAATTCACCCCTCCACTTT. Amino acid sequence: CASSFRQGYNSPLHF.

This sequence joins TRBV5-3 and TRBJ2-2, with 9 bases matching TRBD2. TRBV5-3 is marked as an open reading frame, function uncertain. This CDR3 contains 16 residues. V was clipped by 7 bases and J by 7 bases; unmatched bases: 14. The CDR3 spells CARDTSGRISGGELFF. The DNA of the CDR3 is TGTGCCAGAGACACGAGCGGGAGGATCTCAGGCGGGGAGCTGTTTTTT.

The V gene is TRBV6-6, the J gene TRBJ2-7, with D uncertain. Trimming shortened V by 0 bases and J by 6 bases, and 6 bases separated the two germline ends. CDR3 length equals 12 residues. CDR1 MNHNY and CDR2 SVGAGI come from the germline V gene (reference sequence). The CDR3, as DNA: TGTGCCAGCAGTTACTCGCAGGCCGAGCAGTACTTC. Translating it yields CASSYSQAEQYF.

The chain recombines TRBV10-2 with TRBJ2-7; 12 nucleotides line up with TRBD2. With V trimmed by 6 bases and J by 3 bases, 6 bases remained unmatched. Germline CDR1 reads WSHSY; CDR2 reads SAAADI. The CDR3 is 15 amino acids. DNA of the CDR3: TGCGCCAGCAGACAAGGACTAGCGGGGAACTACGAGCAGTACTTC. Translation gives CASRQGLAGNYEQYF.

Written as DNA, the CDR3 is TGTGCCAGCAGCTTACCAGGGAAGTCAGAAAAACTGTTTTTT. Translation: CASSLPGKSEKLFF. The V call is TRBV7-8, the J call TRBJ1-4; TRBD1 might be the D (5 bases). In germline, CDR1 is SGHVS, CDR2 FQNEAQ. Trimming stripped 2 bases from V and 8 bases from J, with 12 bases between. The CDR3 contains 14 residues.

CDR3 DNA: TGTGCCAGCATAGGGGACAGTTTTGGCTACACCTTC. Translated, it gives CASIGDSFGYTF. This chain uses TRBV2 with TRBJ1-2; TRBD1 aligns across 7 bases. CDR1 is SNHLY and CDR2 is FYNNEI in the germline V gene. This CDR3 has 12 amino acids. Germline trimming cut 7 bases from V and 7 bases from J; bases unmatched to any gene: 6. The whole variable domain, filled in from reference TRBV2 and TRBJ1-2, reads EPEVTQTPSHQVTQMGQEVILRCVPISNHLYFYWYRQILGQKVEFLVSFYNNEISEKSEIFDDQFSVERPDGSNFTLKIRSTKLEDSAMYFCASIGDSFGYTFGSGTRLTVV.

This clone was observed once. This sequence joins TRBV2 and TRBJ2-3, with 8 bases aligning to TRBD1. J gave up 4 bases and V 6 bases, and 6 bases lay outside the gene matches. In germline, CDR1 is SNHLY, CDR2 FYNNEI. CDR3 length equals 14 residues. CDR3 in DNA: TGTGCCAGCAGACGAGGACAGGGCCCAGATACGCAGTATTTT. Protein sequence: CASRRGQGPDTQYF.

The genes are TRBV7-9 and TRBJ2-2, with D possibly matching TRBD1 (5 bases). V lost 3 bases to trimming and J lost 6 bases, with 8 bases between them. Looked up from germline, CDR1 is SEHNR and CDR2 is FQNEAQ (reference sequence). This CDR3 contains 13 residues. The CDR3 spells CASSFTGAGELFF. For the CDR3, the DNA is TGTGCCAGCAGCTTCACAGGAGCCGGGGAGCTGTTTTTT.

J is TRBJ1-2 and V is TRBV20-1; a possible D gene is TRBD1 (5 bases). Between the trimmed V and J ends, which lost 1 base and 8 bases, there was a span of 8 bases. The CDR3 covers 11 residues. Per germline, CDR1 DFQATT and CDR2 SNEGSKA (reference sequence). The CDR3 region has the DNA TGCAGTGCTAGAGTAGGGGCAGGCTACACCTTC. Amino acids: CSARVGAGYTF.

The chain links TRBV28 to TRBJ1-1, with 8 bases matching TRBD1. J was trimmed by 6 bases and V by 5 bases; bases with no gene match: 5. The germline V gene has CDR1 MDHEN and CDR2 SYDVKM. This CDR3 contains 13 residues. DNA for the CDR3: TGTGCCAGCAGTCTTCAGGGGGCCCCTGAAGCTTTCTTT. Translated: CASSLQGAPEAFF.

This clone was picked up a small number of times. This chain links TRBV7-9 with TRBJ1-6, with 7 nucleotides matching TRBD1. CDR3 length: 15 amino acids. Losses at the gene ends were 1 base for V and 10 bases for J; bases not matched to a gene: 7. Germline V gene lookup returns CDR1 SEHNR and CDR2 FQNEAQ (reference sequence). The CDR3 sequence: CASSLEARGRSPLHF. The CDR3 nucleotides read TGTGCCAGCAGCTTAGAGGCCAGGGGGAGGTCACCCCTCCACTTT.

This chain links TRBV6-1 with TRBJ2-7; tentative D call: TRBD1 (5 bases). Trimming shortened V by 7 bases and J by 3 bases, and 19 bases separated the two germline ends. This CDR3 is built from 15 residues. Germline V gene lookup returns CDR1 MNHNS and CDR2 SASEGT. This CDR3 reads CASTPRSAGNYEQYF. The CDR3 DNA is TGTGCCAGCACCCCCAGGTCGGCAGGGAACTACGAGCAGTACTTC.